This record concerns one TCR beta chain sequence. There are 12 residues in the CDR3. Germline values: CDR1 MNHEY, CDR2 SVGAGI. The V end was cut by 2 bases, the J end by 5 bases, with 4 bases between. The authors prepared the TCRbeta library with unique molecular identifiers. Using its own MiXCR run on the PCR reads, TCRdb lists one record per CDR3 protein. This table holds 420,000 or so distinct CDR3 sequences, approximately 11% found once. This entry comes from a study of T-cell reconstitution after alpha-beta-depleted transplantation in children. This receptor was obtained from a human donor who donated a stem cell graft to a child with acute myeloid leukemia. The V call is TRBV6-5, the J call TRBJ2-1; D is unresolved. Sequencing used PBMCs from the stem cell graft donor, obtained from the stem cell graft. As DNA, the CDR3 is TGTGCCAGCAGTTACCCCAACAATGAGCAGTTCTTC. As protein: CASSYPNNEQFF.